This T cell receptor beta chain was profiled in a study of CD8 T cells in ankylosing spondylitis. Study-wide results and caveats: What appeared characteristic of ankylosing spondylitis blood was a TCR beta motif of several highly homologous variants. Certain motif variants had earlier been reported in reactive arthritis synovial fluid and blood.

The CDR3 is made up of 14 amino acids. With 7 bases removed from V and 2 bases from J, the gap between germline ends came to 16 bases. The germline V gene encodes CDR1 SGHDT and CDR2 YYEEEE. This clonotype occurred many times. Antigen unknown. TCRdb independently ran MiXCR on the 5' RACE reads; one entry per CDR3 protein. There are 200,000 to 300,000 distinct CDR3 sequences in the sample; less than 10% occur only once, and 6.8% lies in the top ten. The sample consisted of blood, either unsorted or a sorted T cell fraction (not recorded which). The sequence derives from a male donor with ankylosing spondylitis or in good health (not recorded which). The chain employs TRBV5-6 and TRBJ2-7; no definite D call. The CDR3 spells CASLVGGRPYEQYF. In nucleotides, the CDR3 is TGTGCCAGCCTAGTTGGCGGACGGCCCTACGAGCAGTACTTC. The full variable domain, completed using reference TRBV5-6 and TRBJ2-7, is DAGVTQSPTHLIKTRGQQVTLRCSPKSGHDTVSWYQQALGQGPQFIFQYYEEEERQRGNFPDRFSGHQFPNYSSELNVNALLLGDSALYLCASLVGGRPYEQYFGPGTRLTVT.